One sample yielded the 12 T cell receptor beta chains listed below, sequenced in a study of blood T cell repertoires in COVID-19. Libraries were prepared by immunoSEQ multiplex PCR; TCRdb keeps only in-frame clonotypes and omits some of them. The sample contains some 300,000 clones, 88% of which appear only once. Sequenced sample: PBMCs or T cells enriched from blood (not recorded which). Source of these receptors: a woman in her fifties or sixties in a cohort exposed to, infected with or recovered from COVID-19 (not recorded which).

The chain employs TRBV27 and TRBJ2-7, with 10 bases lining up with TRBD2. The CDR3 runs 14 residues. V lost 6 bases, J lost 4 bases, and 6 bases stayed unmatched. From germline, CDR1 is MNHEY and CDR2 SMNVEV (reference sequence). CDR3 residues: CASSQTSGFYEQYF. CDR3 nucleotide sequence: TGTGCCAGCAGCCAGACTAGCGGGTTTTACGAGCAGTACTTC.

The V call is TRBV28, the J call TRBJ2-7, with TRBD1 matching 8 bases. CDR1 and CDR2 from the germline V gene are MDHEN and SYDVKM. The CDR3 extends over 15 amino acids. Losses at the gene ends were 5 bases for V and 2 bases for J; bases not matched to a gene: 8. The CDR3, as DNA: TGTGCCAGCAGTGGAGGGACAGGAATCACCTACGAGCAGTACTTC. It translates to CASSGGTGITYEQYF.

The sample holds one count of this clone. V usage is TRBV9 and J usage is TRBJ2-7; 7 nucleotides align to TRBD2. V gave up 2 bases and J gave up 0 bases; unmatched junction bases: 5. Germline loops: CDR1 SGDLS, CDR2 YYNGEE. The CDR3 runs to 15 residues. CDR3 sequence (DNA): TGTGCCAGCAGCGTTAGCGGGTTGAGCTCCTACGAGCAGTACTTC. Its translation: CASSVSGLSSYEQYF.

J is TRBJ2-2 and V is TRBV29-1, with 7 bases identical to TRBD2. This CDR3 is built from 16 residues. The V gene's germline CDR1 is SQVTM and CDR2 ANQGSEA. J lost 2 bases, V lost 5 bases, and 11 bases had no gene match. CDR3 loop: CSVKSGTIANTGELFF. The CDR3 DNA sequence: TGCAGCGTTAAATCCGGGACTATTGCTAACACCGGGGAGCTGTTTTTT.

The chain has TRBV20-1 and TRBJ1-2, with 9 bases aligning to TRBD1. The germline V gene encodes CDR1 DFQATT and CDR2 SNEGSKA (reference sequence). The CDR3 contains 14 residues. J was trimmed by 7 bases and V by 3 bases; bases with no gene match: 9. CDR3 DNA: TGCAGTGCTAGTCCGGGACAGGGCCCTGGTGGCTACACCTTC. This translates into CSASPGQGPGGYTF.

The chain has TRBV4-1 and TRBJ1-4; 9 bases fit TRBD1. V shed 2 bases and J 8 bases; nucleotides not matched to a gene: 6. The CDR3 length is 15 residues. Germline V lookup: CDR1 MGHRA, CDR2 YSYEKL. The CDR3: CASSQPGQGQEKLFF. The CDR3 bases are TGCGCCAGCAGCCAACCGGGACAGGGACAGGAAAAACTGTTTTTT.

This clone was recorded a few times. The chain has TRBV14 and TRBJ1-2; D perhaps matches TRBD1 (6 bases). In germline, CDR1 is SGHDN, CDR2 FVKESK. The V gene lost 2 bases and the J gene lost 5 bases, with 12 bases spanning the gap. This CDR3 contains 14 residues. CDR3 coding DNA: TGTGCCAGCAGCCAACAGGACAGAGTTTATGGCTACACCTTC. Protein sequence: CASSQQDRVYGYTF.

V usage is TRBV19 and J usage is TRBJ2-7; 12 bases fit TRBD2. CDR3 length equals 14 residues. After removal of 5 bases from V and 6 bases from J, the junction contained 5 bases not matched to a gene. Per germline, CDR1 LNHDA and CDR2 SQIVND (reference sequence). CDR3 in amino acids: CASSLTSGSPEQYF. CDR3 coding DNA: TGTGCCAGTAGTCTGACTAGCGGGAGTCCCGAGCAGTACTTC.

This clone was detected only once. This chain uses TRBV5-1 with TRBJ1-2, with D unresolved. The CDR3 is 14 residues long. V was clipped by 4 bases and J by 4 bases, with 14 bases between them. Germline-derived CDR1 and CDR2 are SGHRS and YFSETQ. The CDR3 region is CASSPRSGGYGYTF. As DNA, the CDR3 is TGCGCCAGCAGCCCTCGAAGCGGCGGCTATGGCTACACCTTC. Based on the CDR3 plus reference TRBV5-1 and TRBJ1-2, the full variable domain is KAGVTQTPRYLIKTRGQQVTLSCSPISGHRSVSWYQQTPGQGLQFLFEYFSETQRNKGNFPGRFSGRQFSNSRSEMNVSTLELGDSALYLCASSPRSGGYGYTFGSGTRLTVV.

The chain combines TRBV6-4 with TRBJ2-7, with 11 bases identical to TRBD2. Germline CDR1 is MRHNA and CDR2 is SNTAGT. With V trimmed by 2 bases and J by 3 bases, 9 bases remained unmatched. The CDR3 has 17 residues. The CDR3: CASSDPGLAARFYEQYF. CDR3 sequence (DNA): TGTGCCAGCAGTGACCCGGGACTAGCGGCCCGGTTCTACGAGCAGTACTTC.

The genes are TRBV9 and TRBJ2-1; 13 bases line up with TRBD2. V lost 2 bases and J lost 2; bases outside the gene matches: 7. The germline V gene encodes CDR1 SGDLS and CDR2 YYNGEE. CDR3 size: 18 residues. The CDR3 DNA reads as TGTGCCAGCAGCGTGGGACTAGCGGGAAGAAATACCTACAATGAGCAGTTCTTC. Protein: CASSVGLAGRNTYNEQFF.

V and J are TRBV9 and TRBJ2-3, with a possible D match to TRBD2 (6 bases). CDR3 length equals 16 residues. Germline CDR1 SGDLS, CDR2 YYNGEE. Deletions cut 4 bases from V and 3 bases from J, with 18 bases between. CDR3 amino acids: CASSSWGELGTDTQYF. CDR3 sequence (DNA): TGTGCCAGCAGCTCTTGGGGGGAGTTGGGTACAGATACGCAGTATTTT.